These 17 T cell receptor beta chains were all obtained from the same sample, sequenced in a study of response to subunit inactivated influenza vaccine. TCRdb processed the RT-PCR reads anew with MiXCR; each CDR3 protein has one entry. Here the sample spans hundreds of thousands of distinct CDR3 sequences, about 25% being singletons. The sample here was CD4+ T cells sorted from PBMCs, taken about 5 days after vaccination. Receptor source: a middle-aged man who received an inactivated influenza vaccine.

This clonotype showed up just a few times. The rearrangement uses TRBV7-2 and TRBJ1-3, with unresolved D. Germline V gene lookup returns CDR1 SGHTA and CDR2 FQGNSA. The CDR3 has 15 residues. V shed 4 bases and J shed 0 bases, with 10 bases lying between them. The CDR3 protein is CASSSSVNSGNTIYF. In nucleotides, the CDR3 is TGTGCCAGCAGCTCCTCGGTTAACTCTGGAAACACCATATATTTT.

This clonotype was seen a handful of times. This CDR3 reads CASSLHREGLLEYF. DNA for the CDR3: TGTGCCAGCAGCTTGCACAGGGAAGGTCTATTGGAGTACTTC. The chain uses TRBV5-6 and TRBJ2-7; tentative D call: TRBD1 (6 bases). CDR1 is SGHDT and CDR2 is YYEEEE in the germline V gene. CDR3 length equals 14 residues. The V and J ends lost 1 base and 11 bases respectively, with 19 bases between them.

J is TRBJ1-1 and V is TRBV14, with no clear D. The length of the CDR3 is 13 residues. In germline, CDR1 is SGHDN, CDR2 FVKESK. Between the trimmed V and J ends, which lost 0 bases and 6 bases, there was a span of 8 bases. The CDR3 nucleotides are TGTGCCAGCAGCCAAGAAACCGGCTCTGAAGCTTTCTTT. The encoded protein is CASSQETGSEAFF.

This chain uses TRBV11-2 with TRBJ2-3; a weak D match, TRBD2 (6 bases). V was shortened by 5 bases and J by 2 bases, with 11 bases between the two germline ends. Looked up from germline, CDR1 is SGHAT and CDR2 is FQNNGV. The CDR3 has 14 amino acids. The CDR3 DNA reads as TGTGCCAGCAGCCGCATAGCGGCCACAGATACGCAGTATTTT. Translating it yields CASSRIAATDTQYF.

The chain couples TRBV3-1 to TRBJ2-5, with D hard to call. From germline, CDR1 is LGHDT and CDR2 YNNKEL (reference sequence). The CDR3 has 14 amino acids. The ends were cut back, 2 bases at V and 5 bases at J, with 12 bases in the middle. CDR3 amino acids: CASSQSEISETQYF. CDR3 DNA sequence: TGTGCCAGCAGCCAAAGCGAAATTTCCGAGACCCAGTACTTC.

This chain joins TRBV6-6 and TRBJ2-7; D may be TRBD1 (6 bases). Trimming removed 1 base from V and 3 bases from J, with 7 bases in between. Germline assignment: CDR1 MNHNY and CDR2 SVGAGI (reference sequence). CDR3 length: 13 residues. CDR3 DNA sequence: TGTGCCAGCAGTTACTGGGGACACTACGAGCAGTACTTC. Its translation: CASSYWGHYEQYF.

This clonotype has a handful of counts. CDR3 DNA sequence: TGTGCCAGCAGTTACGAGGGGCCTTACAATGAGCAGTTCTTC. Its translation is CASSYEGPYNEQFF. The chain recombines TRBV6-2 or TRBV6-3 with TRBJ2-1; perhaps D is TRBD1 or TRBD2 (5 bases each). Germline V gives CDR1 MNHEY, CDR2 SVGEGT. V lost 2 bases and J 4 bases, leaving 9 bases between the germline ends. This CDR3 region has 14 residues.

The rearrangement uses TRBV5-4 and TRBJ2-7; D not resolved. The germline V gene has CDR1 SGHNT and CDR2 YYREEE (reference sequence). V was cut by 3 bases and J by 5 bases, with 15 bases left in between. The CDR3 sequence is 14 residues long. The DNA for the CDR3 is TGTGCCAGCAGCTCCCCCCAGGATGGCCACGAGCAGTACTTC. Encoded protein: CASSSPQDGHEQYF.

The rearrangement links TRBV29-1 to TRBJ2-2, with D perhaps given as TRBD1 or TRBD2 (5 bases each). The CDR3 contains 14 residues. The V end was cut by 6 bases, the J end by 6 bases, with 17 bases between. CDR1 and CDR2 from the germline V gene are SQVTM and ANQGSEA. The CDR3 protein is CSVLGERRSGELFF. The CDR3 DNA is TGCAGCGTCCTGGGGGAGCGAAGGTCCGGGGAGCTGTTTTTT.

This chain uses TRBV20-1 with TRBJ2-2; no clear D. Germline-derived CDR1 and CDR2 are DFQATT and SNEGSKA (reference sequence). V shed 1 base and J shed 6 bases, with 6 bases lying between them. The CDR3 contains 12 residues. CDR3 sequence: CSARGTAGELFF. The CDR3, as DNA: TGCAGTGCTAGAGGGACCGCCGGGGAGCTGTTTTTT.

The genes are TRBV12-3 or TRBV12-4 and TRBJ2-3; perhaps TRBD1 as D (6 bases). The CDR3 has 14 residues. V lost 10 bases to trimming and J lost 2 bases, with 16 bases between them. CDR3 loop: CATRRTVATDTQYF. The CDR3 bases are TGTGCCACCCGCCGGACAGTGGCCACAGATACGCAGTATTTT.

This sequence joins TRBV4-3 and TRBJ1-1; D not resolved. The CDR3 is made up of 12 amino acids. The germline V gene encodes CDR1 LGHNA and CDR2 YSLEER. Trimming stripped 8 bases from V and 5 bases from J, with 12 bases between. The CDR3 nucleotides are TGCGCCAGCGGCTTTTTGGGTACTGAAGCTTTCTTT. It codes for CASGFLGTEAFF.

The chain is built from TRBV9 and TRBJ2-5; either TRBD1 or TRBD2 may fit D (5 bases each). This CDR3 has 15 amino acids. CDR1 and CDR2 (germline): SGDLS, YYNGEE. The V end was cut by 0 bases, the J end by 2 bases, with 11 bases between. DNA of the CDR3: TGTGCCAGCAGCGTAGGGGGGTTGGGACAAGAGACCCAGTACTTC. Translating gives CASSVGGLGQETQYF. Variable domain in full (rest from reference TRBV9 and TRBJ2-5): DSGVTQTPKHLITATGQRVTLRCSPRSGDLSVYWYQQSLDQGLQFLIQYYNGEERAKGNILERFSAQQFPDLHSELNLSSLELGDSALYFCASSVGGLGQETQYFGPGTRLLVL.

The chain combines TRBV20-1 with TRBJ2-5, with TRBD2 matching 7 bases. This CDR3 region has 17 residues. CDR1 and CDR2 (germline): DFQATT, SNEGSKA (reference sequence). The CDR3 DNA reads TGCAGCGCCACGCCAACCCGCGGGAGACGAATCCAAGAGACCCAGTACTTC. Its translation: CSATPTRGRRIQETQYF.

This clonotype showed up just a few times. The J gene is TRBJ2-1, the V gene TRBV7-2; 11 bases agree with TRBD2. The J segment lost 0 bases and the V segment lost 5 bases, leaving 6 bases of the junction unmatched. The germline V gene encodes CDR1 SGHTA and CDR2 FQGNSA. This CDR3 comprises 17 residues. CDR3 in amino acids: CASSQTGLAVSYNEQFF. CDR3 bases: TGTGCCAGCAGCCAAACGGGACTAGCGGTCTCCTACAATGAGCAGTTCTTC.

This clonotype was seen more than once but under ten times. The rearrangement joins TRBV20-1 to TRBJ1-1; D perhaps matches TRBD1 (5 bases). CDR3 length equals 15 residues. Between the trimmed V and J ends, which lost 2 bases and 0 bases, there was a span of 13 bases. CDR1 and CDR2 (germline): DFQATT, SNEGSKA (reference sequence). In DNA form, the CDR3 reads TGCAGTGCTAGATCGCGTGGAGGGGTGAACACTGAAGCTTTCTTT. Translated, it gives CSARSRGGVNTEAFF.

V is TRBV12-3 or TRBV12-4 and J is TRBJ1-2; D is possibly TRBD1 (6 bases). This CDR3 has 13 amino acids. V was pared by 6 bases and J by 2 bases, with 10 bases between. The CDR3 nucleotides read TGTGCCAGCAGGTTACAGGGAAACTATGGCTACACCTTC. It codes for CASRLQGNYGYTF.